The rows below give T cell receptor beta chains drawn from one sample of a study of blood T cell repertoires in COVID-19. Clones were read by immunoSEQ multiplex PCR, and TCRdb kept only the in-frame ones, dropping some. The sample shows roughly 200,000 clones, roughly 84% of them seen only once. The sequenced material came from peripheral blood. These receptors were obtained from a woman older than 75 with active or convalescent COVID-19. CDR3s include the opening cysteine and the closing phenylalanine or tryptophan. D genes are given only for firm matches. Part of the rows lack a size; the others show once, few, many or a class for expanded clones.

CASSMGLAGGPPAYEQYF	TGTGCCAGCAGCATGGGACTAGCGGGAGGGCCACCCGCCTACGAGCAGTACTTC	TRBD2	.	TRBJ2-7	TRBV5-6
CASSRQGYEQYF	TGTGCCAGCAGCCGACAGGGCTACGAGCAGTACTTC	TRBD1	.	TRBJ2-7	TRBV7-2
CASSAQSGASYNEQFF	TGTGCCAGCAGCGCCCAAAGCGGGGCCTCCTACAATGAGCAGTTCTTC	TRBD2	.	TRBJ2-1	TRBV7-3
CATSGSGSPLHF	TGTGCCACCTCGGGCAGCGGTTCACCCCTCCACTTT	.	.	TRBJ1-6	TRBV28
CASRDSTSGRVYNEQFF	TGTGCCAGTAGGGACAGCACTAGCGGGAGGGTATACAATGAGCAGTTCTTC	TRBD2	once	TRBJ2-1	TRBV19
CASTFRVTASTDTQYF	TGTGCCAGCACCTTCCGGGTGACAGCTAGCACAGATACGCAGTATTTT	.	once	TRBJ2-3	TRBV5-4
CASSPGTGDNEQFF	TGTGCCAGTAGCCCCGGGACAGGGGACAATGAGCAGTTCTTC	TRBD1	.	TRBJ2-1	TRBV19
CASSVGGTQQETQYF	TGTGCCAGCAGCGTAGGGGGCACCCAACAAGAGACCCAGTACTTC	.	once	TRBJ2-5	TRBV9
CASRDTGVTGELFF	TGTGCCAGCAGGGACACAGGGGTCACCGGGGAGCTGTTTTTT	TRBD1	.	TRBJ2-2	TRBV2
CASSVEAGAEEETQYF	TGTGCCAGCAGCGTAGAGGCGGGGGCGGAGGAAGAGACCCAGTACTTC	.	.	TRBJ2-5	TRBV9
CASSLRVSGGEKSEQYF	TGTGCCAGCAGCTTGAGAGTCTCAGGGGGCGAGAAGAGCGAGCAGTACTTC	TRBD1	.	TRBJ2-7	TRBV5-5
CASSDYWDSEETQYF	TGTGCCAGCAGTGATTATTGGGACAGCGAAGAGACCCAGTACTTC	TRBD1	.	TRBJ2-5	TRBV6-1
CASRPRGYEQYF	TGTGCCAGCAGACCCAGGGGGTACGAGCAGTACTTC	TRBD1	.	TRBJ2-7	TRBV28
CASSPSGLSYNEQFF	TGTGCCAGCAGCCCCTCAGGACTATCCTACAATGAGCAGTTCTTC	.	.	TRBJ2-1	TRBV9
CARRTVPAYEQYF	TGTGCCAGACGGACAGTGCCAGCCTACGAGCAGTACTTC	.	.	TRBJ2-7	TRBV2
CSVRWTSGSPSDTDTQYF	TGCAGCGTCCGTTGGACTAGCGGGAGCCCTTCCGACACAGATACGCAGTATTTT	TRBD2	.	TRBJ2-3	TRBV29-1
CASRGRDRSGNTIYF	TGTGCCAGCAGAGGCCGGGACAGGTCTGGAAACACCATATATTTT	TRBD1	.	TRBJ1-3	TRBV28
CASSQEVPQLNTEAFF	TGCGCCAGCAGCCAAGAAGTCCCCCAGTTGAACACTGAAGCTTTCTTT	.	.	TRBJ1-1	TRBV4-1
CASSLRSSGNTIYF	TGTGCCAGCAGCCTTAGGAGCTCTGGAAACACCATATATTTT	.	.	TRBJ1-3	TRBV3-1/TRBV3-2
CASSQDPSGTYQETQYF	TGCGCCAGCAGCCAAGACCCTAGCGGGACGTACCAAGAGACCCAGTACTTC	TRBD2	.	TRBJ2-5	TRBV4-1
CASSQGTTWEKLFF	TGTGCCAGCAGCCAGGGAACGACTTGGGAAAAACTGTTTTTT	.	.	TRBJ1-4	TRBV27
CASSHGLRGSGGPQFF	TGTGCCAGCAGCCATGGATTAAGGGGCTCGGGGGGACCCCAGTTCTTC	TRBD2	.	TRBJ2-1	TRBV11-3
CASSHPSGREQYF	TGCGCCAGCAGCCATCCCTCAGGGAGGGAGCAGTACTTC	.	once	TRBJ2-7	TRBV4-1
CASSPGVLGNQPQHF	TGTGCCAGCAGCCCAGGGGTACTTGGCAATCAGCCCCAGCATTTT	.	few	TRBJ1-5	TRBV27
CASSLESGGANEQYF	TGTGCCAGCAGCTTAGAGAGCGGGGGGGCGAACGAGCAGTACTTC	TRBD2	.	TRBJ2-7	TRBV7-6
CAWRRSSGEQYF	TGTGCCTGGAGGCGGTCATCTGGCGAGCAGTACTTC	.	.	TRBJ2-7	TRBV30
CASSLVGRGYNQPQHF	TGTGCCAGCAGTTTGGTCGGTAGGGGGTACAATCAGCCCCAGCATTTT	.	.	TRBJ1-5	TRBV6-2/TRBV6-3
CASSRTGGERGYTF	TGTGCCAGCAGCCGGACAGGGGGCGAGAGGGGCTACACCTTC	TRBD1	once	TRBJ1-2	TRBV6-2/TRBV6-3
CASSIGGIGPKETQYF	TGTGCCAGTAGTATTGGGGGGATCGGGCCAAAAGAGACCCAGTACTTC	.	.	TRBJ2-5	TRBV19
CASSGWTGGKNTEAFF	TGTGCCAGCAGCGGCTGGACAGGGGGCAAGAACACTGAAGCTTTCTTT	TRBD1	.	TRBJ1-1	TRBV7-2
CASSSTGGAGGAFF	TGTGCCAGCAGCTCCACCGGCGGGGCAGGGGGAGCTTTCTTT	TRBD1	.	TRBJ1-1	TRBV7-9
CAISGLAGVTSTDTQYF	TGTGCCATCAGTGGGCTAGCGGGAGTAACTAGCACAGATACGCAGTATTTT	TRBD2	few	TRBJ2-3	TRBV10-3
CASSSGTSRWETQYF	TGTGCCAGTAGCTCAGGGACTAGTCGATGGGAGACCCAGTACTTC	TRBD2	few	TRBJ2-5	TRBV19
CASSVVLPTDTQYF	TGTGCCAGCAGCGTAGTACTACCCACAGATACGCAGTATTTT	.	.	TRBJ2-3	TRBV9
CASSLVTGGTLRTQYF	TGCGCCAGCAGCTTGGTGACAGGGGGCACCCTAAGGACCCAGTACTTC	TRBD1	.	TRBJ2-5	TRBV5-1
CASSQSLRTGAGGNYGYTF	TGCGCCAGCAGTCAATCGCTAAGGACGGGAGCGGGGGGGAACTATGGCTACACCTTC	.	few	TRBJ1-2	TRBV23-1
CASSPKGGGSSYNEQFF	TGTGCCAGCAGCCCGAAAGGGGGGGGGAGCTCCTACAATGAGCAGTTCTTC	.	.	TRBJ2-1	TRBV11-3
CASSTGTRREPQHF	TGTGCCAGCAGTACAGGGACCAGACGTGAGCCCCAGCATTTT	.	.	TRBJ1-5	TRBV28
CASSHPGAYGYTF	TGTGCCAGTAGTCATCCAGGGGCCTATGGCTACACCTTC	.	.	TRBJ1-2	TRBV19
CATGNRGLGSYEQYF	TGTGCCACCGGGAACAGGGGGCTGGGCTCCTACGAGCAGTACTTC	TRBD1	.	TRBJ2-7	TRBV15
CSASQSSSHNEQFF	TGCAGTGCTAGTCAATCTAGTAGCCACAATGAGCAGTTCTTC	.	.	TRBJ2-1	TRBV20-1
CASSRPAGGRNTEAFF	TGTGCCAGCAGCCGCCCGGCGGGGGGAAGGAACACTGAAGCTTTCTTT	.	.	TRBJ1-1	TRBV7-2
CATGRTGGNQPQHF	TGTGCCACCGGGCGGACAGGGGGCAATCAGCCCCAGCATTTT	TRBD1	.	TRBJ1-5	TRBV15
CASSLVGHSTNEKLFF	TGTGCCAGCAGTCTCGTGGGACACTCAACTAATGAAAAACTGTTTTTT	.	.	TRBJ1-4	TRBV28
CASSPDRGETQYF	TGTGCCAGCAGCCCAGACAGGGGGGAGACCCAGTACTTC	TRBD1	.	TRBJ2-5	TRBV7-7
CASSQGGTSGNHEQFF	TGTGCCAGCAGCCAAGGGGGGACTAGCGGGAACCATGAGCAGTTCTTC	TRBD2	few	TRBJ2-1	TRBV4-2
CASSRGQGEKLFF	TGTGCCAGCAGTAGGGGGCAGGGTGAAAAACTGTTTTTT	TRBD1	.	TRBJ1-4	TRBV9